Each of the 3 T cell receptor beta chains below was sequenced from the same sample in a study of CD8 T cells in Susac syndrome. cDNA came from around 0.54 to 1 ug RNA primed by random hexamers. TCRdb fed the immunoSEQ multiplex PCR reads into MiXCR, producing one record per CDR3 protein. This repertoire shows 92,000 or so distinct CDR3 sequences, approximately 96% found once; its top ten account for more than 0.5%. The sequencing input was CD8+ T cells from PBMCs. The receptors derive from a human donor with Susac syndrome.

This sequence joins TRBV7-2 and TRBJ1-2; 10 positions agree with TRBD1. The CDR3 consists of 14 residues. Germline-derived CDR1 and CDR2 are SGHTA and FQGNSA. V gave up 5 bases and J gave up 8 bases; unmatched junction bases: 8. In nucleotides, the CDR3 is TGTGCCAGCAGCGGCCGGGACAGGGGAGGAGGCTACACCTTC. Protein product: CASSGRDRGGGYTF.

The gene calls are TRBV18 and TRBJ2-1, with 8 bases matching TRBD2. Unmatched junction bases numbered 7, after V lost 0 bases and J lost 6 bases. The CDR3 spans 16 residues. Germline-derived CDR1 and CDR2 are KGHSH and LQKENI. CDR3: CASSPPTGREGNEQFF. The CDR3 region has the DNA TGTGCCAGCTCACCACCTACCGGGAGGGAGGGCAATGAGCAGTTCTTC.

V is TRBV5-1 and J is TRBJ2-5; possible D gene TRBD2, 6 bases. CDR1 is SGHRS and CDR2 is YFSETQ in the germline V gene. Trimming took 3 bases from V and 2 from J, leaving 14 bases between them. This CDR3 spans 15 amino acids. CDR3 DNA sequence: TGCGCCAGCAGCTACCTAGGAGGGGCACAAGAGACCCAGTACTTC. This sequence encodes CASSYLGGAQETQYF.